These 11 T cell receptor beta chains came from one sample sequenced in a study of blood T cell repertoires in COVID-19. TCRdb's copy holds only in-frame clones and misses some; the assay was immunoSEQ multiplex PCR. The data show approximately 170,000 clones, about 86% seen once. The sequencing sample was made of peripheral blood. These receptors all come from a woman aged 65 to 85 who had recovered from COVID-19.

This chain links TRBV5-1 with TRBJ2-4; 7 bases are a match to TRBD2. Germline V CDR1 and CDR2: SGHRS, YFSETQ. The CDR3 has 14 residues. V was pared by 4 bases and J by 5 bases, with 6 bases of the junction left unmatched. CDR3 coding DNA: TGCGCCAGCAGCCCGCGGGGGTCCCAAAACATTCAGTACTTC. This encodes CASSPRGSQNIQYF.

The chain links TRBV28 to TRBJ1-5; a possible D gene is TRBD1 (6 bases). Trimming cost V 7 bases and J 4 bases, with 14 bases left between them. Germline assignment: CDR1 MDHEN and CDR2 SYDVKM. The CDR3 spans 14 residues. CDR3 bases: TGTGCCAGCAACCTAGGGACACAGAATCAGCCCCAGCATTTT. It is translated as CASNLGTQNQPQHF. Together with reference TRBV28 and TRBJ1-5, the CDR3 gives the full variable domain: DVKVTQSSRYLVKRTGEKVFLECVQDMDHENMFWYRQDPGLGLRLIYFSYDVKMKEKGDIPEGYSVSREKKERFSLILESASTNQTSMYLCASNLGTQNQPQHFGDGTRLSIL.

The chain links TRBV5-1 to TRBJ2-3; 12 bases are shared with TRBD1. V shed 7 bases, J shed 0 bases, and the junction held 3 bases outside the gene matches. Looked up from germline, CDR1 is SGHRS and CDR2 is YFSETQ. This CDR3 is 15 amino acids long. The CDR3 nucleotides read TGCGCCAGCGGGGGACAGGGGGCGAGCACAGATACGCAGTATTTT. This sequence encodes CASGGQGASTDTQYF.

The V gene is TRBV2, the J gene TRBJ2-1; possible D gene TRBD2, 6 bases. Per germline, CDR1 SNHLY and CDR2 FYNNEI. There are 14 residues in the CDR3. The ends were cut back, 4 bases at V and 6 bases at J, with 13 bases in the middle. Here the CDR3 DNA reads TGTGCCAGCAGTGCGGAATTGGGGGGCAATGAGCAGTTCTTC. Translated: CASSAELGGNEQFF. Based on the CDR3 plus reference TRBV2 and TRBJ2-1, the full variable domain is EPEVTQTPSHQVTQMGQEVILRCVPISNHLYFYWYRQILGQKVEFLVSFYNNEISEKSEIFDDQFSVERPDGSNFTLKIRSTKLEDSAMYFCASSAELGGNEQFFGPGTRLTVL.

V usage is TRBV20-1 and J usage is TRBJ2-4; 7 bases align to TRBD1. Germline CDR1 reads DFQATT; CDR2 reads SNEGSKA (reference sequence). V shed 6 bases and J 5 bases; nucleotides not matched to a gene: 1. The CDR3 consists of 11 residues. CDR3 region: CSARGQNIQYF. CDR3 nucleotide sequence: TGCAGTGCGAGGGGGCAAAACATTCAGTACTTC.

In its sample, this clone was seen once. CDR3 DNA sequence: TGTGCCATCAGTGAGGGGGCAGACTACGAGCAGTACTTC. This encodes CAISEGADYEQYF. This rearrangement joins TRBV10-3 to TRBJ2-7; perhaps TRBD1 as D (5 bases). V was clipped by 2 bases and J by 3 bases, with 8 bases between them. In germline, CDR1 is ENHRY, CDR2 SYGVKD. CDR3 size: 13 residues.

The CDR3 nucleotides read TGTGCCAGCCGCGCCCAGGGTGTGACCCAGTACTTC. It yields the protein CASRAQGVTQYF. The chain combines TRBV2 with TRBJ2-5, with D tentatively TRBD1 (5 bases). The V and J ends lost 8 bases and 7 bases respectively, with 14 bases between them. This CDR3 region has 12 residues. In germline, CDR1 is SNHLY, CDR2 FYNNEI.

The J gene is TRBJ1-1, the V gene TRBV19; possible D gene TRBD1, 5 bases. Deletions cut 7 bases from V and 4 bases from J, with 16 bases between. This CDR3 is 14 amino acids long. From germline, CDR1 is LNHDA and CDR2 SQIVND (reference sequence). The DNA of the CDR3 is TGTGCCAGTATGGGGTGGGGCTCGGCCACTGAAGCTTTCTTT. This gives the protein CASMGWGSATEAFF.

As DNA, the CDR3 is TGTGCCAGCAGTTACGGCCCTGAGGGCGTGGACTATGGCTACACCTTC. Its protein product is CASSYGPEGVDYGYTF. The V and J genes are TRBV27 and TRBJ1-2; D is unresolved. V dropped 4 bases and J dropped 3 bases, with 18 bases sitting between them. The CDR3 has 16 residues. Germline V gene data show CDR1 as MNHEY and CDR2 as SMNVEV (reference sequence).

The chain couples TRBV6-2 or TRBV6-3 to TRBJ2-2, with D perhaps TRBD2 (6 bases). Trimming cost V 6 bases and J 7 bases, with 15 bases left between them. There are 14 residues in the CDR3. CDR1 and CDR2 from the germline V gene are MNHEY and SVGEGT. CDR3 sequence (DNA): TGTGCCAGCAGCTTTCCGGGAGAGGTCGGGGAGCTGTTTTTT. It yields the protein CASSFPGEVGELFF.

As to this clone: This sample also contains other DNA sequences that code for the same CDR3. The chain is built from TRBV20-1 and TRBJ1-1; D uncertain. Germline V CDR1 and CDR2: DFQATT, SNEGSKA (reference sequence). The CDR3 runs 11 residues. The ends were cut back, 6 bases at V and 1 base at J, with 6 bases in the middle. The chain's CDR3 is CSAQKNTEAFF. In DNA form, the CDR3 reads TGCAGTGCCCAGAAGAACACTGAAGCTTTCTTT.